The rows below give T cell receptor beta chains drawn from one sample of a study of control samples from healthy donors and cancer patients. Profiling relied on immunoSEQ multiplex PCR, and the TCRdb table lists in-frame clones only, not all of them. The table includes some 160,000 clones, around 90% detected once. Specimen: blood. The source of these receptors is a man aged 30 to 39 in good health. Each CDR3 is given without its conserved first and last residue.

v_gene,CDR3aa
TRBV24-1,ATSAARQGAVSPGELF
TRBV2,ASSDIRDRGRRTEAF
TRBV29-1,SVERGPGEKLF
TRBV4-1,ASSQDMISWVETQY
TRBV11-3,ASTVRAGEETQY
TRBV2,ASNSAGTTNTEAF
TRBV3-1/TRBV3-2,ASSQGVGGYT
TRBV9,ASSTKASSYNEQF
TRBV18,ASSTTGLMNTEAF
TRBV18,ASSPVGAEYGYT
TRBV6-5,ASSQGGSYEQY
TRBV15,ATSREQGAGTDTQY
TRBV6-6,ASSSHQGDQPQH
TRBV12-3/TRBV12-4,ASSHLTDTQY
TRBV6-5,ASSDDNFSEAF
TRBV13,ASSLRVLSYEQY
TRBV9,ASSVAQLNTEAF
TRBV6-4,ASSPEWGGSPLH
TRBV4-2,ASSQVLLRSSYNSPLH
TRBV6-5,ASRREFSGNTIY
TRBV6-5,ASSKGGTEAF
TRBV9,ASSVGGAGYNEQF
TRBV5-4,ASSAIQGEVSPLH
TRBV5-4,ASSPGDSTNYGYT
TRBV18,ASSPRGEKLF
TRBV6-2/TRBV6-3,ASSYGGAHQPQH
TRBV30,AWTSGIFEQF
TRBV7-2,ASSLALRTGELF
TRBV7-9,ASSLVSGSAKNIQY
TRBV7-8,ASIEQWTITGELF
TRBV27,ASSLFSSLPYEQY
TRBV12-5,ASGLSMGQGGQETQY
TRBV29-1,SVQGTAEQPQH
TRBV4-2,ASSQDHEQY
TRBV4-3,ASSFSTPNEQF
TRBV5-5,ASSLRIPGYGYT
TRBV21-1,ASKPGTGYYEQY
TRBV3-1/TRBV3-2,ASSPGQLLTLEKLF
TRBV24-1,ATSDLHGREVIYEQY
TRBV19,ASSIPGLWNGYT
TRBV6-1,AGSEGGIYEQY
TRBV18,ASSPGQTRGEKLF
TRBV6-5,ASSSRVYEQY
TRBV29-1,SVVGLMNTEAF
TRBV24-1,ATSDPGAYTDTQY
TRBV15,ATSRDNHPYEQY
TRBV2,ASGGSRAGDQPQH
TRBV4-2,ASSQDISGAGRLSGLF
TRBV7-9,ASNVGGTEAF
TRBV10-3,AASGPYTDTQY